The entry below describes one T cell receptor beta chain. The data derive from a study of cytomegalovirus exposure and HLA in healthy donors. This CDR3 is 13 amino acids long. Trimming removed 6 bases at V and 6 bases at J, with 11 bases between. Germline V gene lookup returns CDR1 SGHTA and CDR2 FQGNSA. Primers for the PCR totalled 60 Vbeta and 13 Jbeta. This table comes from immunoSEQ multiplex PCR, and its TCRdb copy is limited to in-frame clones, with some not included. This sample yields roughly 150,000 clones, of which 80% are seen a single time; 13% to 15% belongs to the top ten. The chain couples TRBV7-2 to TRBJ2-2; D is possibly TRBD1 (6 bases). This TCR was sampled from a woman between 35 and 50 years old in good health and CMV-seronegative. The sequenced sample was PBMCs. The CDR3 spells CASSLGTSGELFF. The CDR3 nucleotides read TGTGCCAGCAGTCTCGGGACATCCGGGGAGCTGTTTTTT. Together with reference TRBV7-2 and TRBJ2-2, the CDR3 gives the full variable domain: GAGVSQSPSNKVTEKGKDVELRCDPISGHTALYWYRQSLGQGLEFLIYFQGNSAPDKSGLPSDRFSAERTGGSVSTLTIQRTQQEDSAVYLCASSLGTSGELFFGEGSRLTVL.